The following is a T cell receptor (beta chain) sequence with its context. Its antigen is currently unknown. This sample is part of a study of CD8 T cells in ankylosing spondylitis. Study results and caveats: In reactive arthritis synovial fluid and blood, some motif variants had been reported before. Disease-linked clones were reportedly significantly enriched in matched ankylosing spondylitis synovial fluid. A TCR beta motif made of about 8 highly homologous variants seemed typical of ankylosing spondylitis blood.

Per the germline V gene, CDR1 is SGHTA and CDR2 is FQGNSA. J gave up 3 bases and V 7 bases, and 12 bases lay outside the gene matches. There are 16 residues in the CDR3. Library preparation for TCR beta used quantitative 5'-RACE with molecular barcodes. TCRdb processed the 5' RACE reads anew with MiXCR; each CDR3 protein has one entry. The sample contains some 250,000 distinct CDR3 sequences, 8.6% of which appear only once. The V gene is TRBV7-2, the J gene TRBJ1-1, with TRBD1 identical over 9 bases. The sample consisted of blood, either unsorted or a sorted T cell fraction (not recorded which). The origin of this receptor is a male donor with ankylosing spondylitis or in good health (not recorded which). The CDR3 here is CASTRGGQGGHTEAFF. The CDR3 nucleotides are TGTGCCAGCACCAGGGGGGGACAGGGAGGGCACACTGAAGCTTTCTTT.